Below, one TCR beta chain is given with its context. Its cognate antigen has yet to be identified. Base qualities are not recorded, but no much larger clone differs from it by a single base. V lost 2 bases and J lost 4 bases, and the count of bases not matched to a germline gene is 7. The CDR3 numbers 16 residues from cysteine through phenylalanine. The DNA shown is the 48-base CDR3, in frame from base 1. As encoded in the germline V gene, CDR1 is SGDLS while CDR2 is YYNGEE. The receptor library was made with 5' RACE. Sequencing took place on a NextSeq 500. To allow correction of PCR and sequencing errors, the TCR library protocol tagged every TCR cDNA molecule with a unique molecular identifier. Per the original workflow: TCR identification, UMI-based error correction and CDR3 extraction were performed with Decombinator tools. TCRs above a frequency of 2 per 1,000, corresponding to the top 1% of the tumor frequency distribution, were defined as expanded. Renyi diversity was computed with the R vegan package after each repertoire had been subsampled 100 times to 5,000 TCRs. CDR3 similarity networks were built from amino acid triplet string-kernel similarity, with CDR3s being connected when pairwise similarity was above 0.82. TCRdb trimmed public reads at Q25 via fastp, called clones via MiXCR and kept in-frame beta chains. Duplicate CDR3 protein sequences are folded into a single record with the most common DNA and genes. The V and J calls come from TCRdb's annotation, not from the publication. A total of approximately 12,000 distinct CDR3 sequences appear in this sample, 9.5% to 13% of them only once. The ten largest clones capture nearly 35% of the sample.

These data come from a study of spatial heterogeneity in lung cancer (dated by TCRdb to between 2018 and 2021). Background for the entire study: The donors were 70 or so patients from the lung TRACERx cohort who had early-stage, untreated non-small cell lung cancer. Follow-up PBMC samples were sequenced whenever available, with a median time to follow-up of 2 to 3 years after resection. Nonsynonymous mutation counts, determined by whole-exome sequencing of tumor tissue, were related to TCR repertoire features. The study quantitatively compared TCR alpha and beta repertoires across multiple tumor regions, matched nontumor lung and blood in non-small cell lung cancer. In the raw uncorrected reads, each unique combination of TCR and UMI appeared more than ten times on average. Beta-chain transcripts were consistently detected in greater numbers than alpha-chain transcripts, which likely reflected higher beta-chain transcript abundance. Both alpha and beta chains were TCR-sequenced in samples taken at surgery, namely 220 tumor regions, around 61 matched nontumor lung samples and about 58 PBMC samples. On the study overall, not on this receptor specifically: Confirming at a functional level the hypothesis that regional TCRs recognize regional mutations was considered to require additional single-cell paired TCR alpha and beta sequencing. Only about 15 patients were included in comparisons of baseline and follow-up blood repertoires. Ubiquitous expanded tumor TCRs were detected in blood more often at tumor resection than at routine follow-up.

Per the publication, the time point label means: blood at routine non-recurrence follow-up after resection. TCR sequencing used whole RNA extracted from tumor and nontumor lung tissue, or from cryopreserved PBMC samples, without cell sorting. Patients were selected for TCR sequencing only if sufficient RNA was available from at least two tumor regions. The chain joins TRBV9 to TRBJ2-1, and 9 bases in between align with TRBD2. This receptor was taken from a female donor with early-stage non-small cell lung cancer. Specimen: PBMCs, collected at follow-up. The sequenced DNA is TGTGCCAGCAGCGTTGGCGGGAGGGTCGATTACAATGAGCAGTTCTTC. It codes for CASSVGGRVDYNEQFF. Where the CDR3 stops, the reference TRBV9 and TRBJ2-1 genes take over; the full variable domain is DSGVTQTPKHLITATGQRVTLRCSPRSGDLSVYWYQQSLDQGLQFLIQYYNGEERAKGNILERFSAQQFPDLHSELNLSSLELGDSALYFCASSVGGRVDYNEQFFGPGTRLTVL.